The 10 T cell receptor beta chains given below trace back to one sample, sequenced in a study of radiation and T cells in renal cell carcinoma. Clones were read by immunoSEQ multiplex PCR, and TCRdb kept only the in-frame ones, dropping some. The table records 150,000 or so clones, over 75% of them present only once. Regarding time point: baseline pretreatment blood. Indicated treatment: 15 Gy SBRT to primary tumor, nephrectomy 4 weeks later. Source: blood, taken from a patient whose treatment included radiotherapy and nephrectomy. These receptors were obtained from a woman aged 50 to 65 with renal cell carcinoma.

The chain employs TRBV7-9 and TRBJ1-2; no clear D gene. This CDR3 has 13 residues. The V end lost 1 base, the J end lost 3 bases, and 6 bases lay between the germline ends. The germline gives CDR1 SEHNR, CDR2 FQNEAQ (reference sequence). The CDR3 region is CASSLDTDYGYTF. The CDR3 bases are TGTGCCAGCAGCTTAGACACCGACTATGGCTACACCTTC.

The rearrangement uses TRBV11-1 and TRBJ1-1; no definite D call. Trimming removed 1 base at V and 4 bases at J, with 13 bases between. This CDR3 has 15 amino acids. The germline CDR1 and CDR2 sequences are SGHAT and FQDESV (reference sequence). CDR3 sequence reads: CASSLGVGSPTEAFF. As DNA, the CDR3 is TGTGCCAGCAGCTTAGGGGTTGGCAGCCCCACTGAAGCTTTCTTT.

CDR3 sequence (DNA): TGCAGCGGCGGACTAGCGGGGAATGAGCAGTTCTTC. This sequence encodes CSGGLAGNEQFF. This chain connects TRBV29-1 to TRBJ2-1; 12 bases match TRBD2. This CDR3 spans 12 amino acids. Germline lookup yields CDR1 SQVTM and CDR2 ANQGSEA. The ends lost 7 bases at V and 7 bases at J; junction bases unmatched: 2.

The chain joins TRBV7-2 to TRBJ1-4; the match to TRBD1 covers 10 bases. CDR1 and CDR2 (germline): SGHTA, FQGNSA. J lost 5 bases, V lost 2 bases, and 5 bases had no gene match. The CDR3 runs to 16 residues. The CDR3 reads CASSLNVGQGNEKLFF. The CDR3 region has the DNA TGTGCCAGCAGCTTAAATGTGGGACAGGGGAATGAAAAACTGTTTTTT.

V gene TRBV25-1 combines with J gene TRBJ2-7, with TRBD1 identical over 9 bases. The germline CDR1 and CDR2 sequences are MGHDK and SYGVNS. The CDR3 loop spans 16 amino acids. The J segment lost 3 bases and the V segment lost 4 bases, leaving 10 bases of the junction unmatched. The CDR3 region has the DNA TGTGCCAGCAGTGCGCAACACAGGGGGCCGAGCTACGAGCAGTACTTC. As protein: CASSAQHRGPSYEQYF.

In DNA form, the CDR3 reads TGTGCCAGTAGTCCTCGGGGGAGCGGGGGGGACTACAATGAGCAGTTCTTC. Its protein is CASSPRGSGGDYNEQFF. The chain employs TRBV19 and TRBJ2-1, with TRBD2 matching over 10 bases. Germline V gene lookup returns CDR1 LNHDA and CDR2 SQIVND (reference sequence). The V gene end was trimmed by 5 bases and the J gene end by 3 bases; junction bases not matched to a gene: 10. The CDR3 covers 17 residues. Full variable domain (outside the CDR3, taken from reference TRBV19 and TRBJ2-1): DGGITQSPKYLFRKEGQNVTLSCEQNLNHDAMYWYRQDPGQGLRLIYYSQIVNDFQKGDIAEGYSVSREKKESFPLTVTSAQKNPTAFYLCASSPRGSGGDYNEQFFGPGTRLTVL.

This clone was picked up one time. The chain uses TRBV11-2 and TRBJ1-2; maybe TRBD1 (5 bases). CDR3 size: 17 residues. CDR1 is SGHAT and CDR2 is FQNNGV in the germline V gene. Trimming took 2 bases from V and 4 from J, leaving 20 bases between them. The DNA for the CDR3 is TGTGCCAGCAGCTTATCGCGGCGGGGGGGAGCAGGCTATGGCTACACCTTC. Its protein product is CASSLSRRGGAGYGYTF.

This clone was counted once. J is TRBJ2-5 and V is TRBV7-9; 7 positions agree with TRBD2. The junction had 6 bases not matched to a gene; V was cut back by 0 bases and J by 5 bases. Germline CDR1 reads SEHNR; CDR2 reads FQNEAQ (reference sequence). The CDR3 runs to 15 residues. As DNA, the CDR3 is TGTGCCAGCAGCTTAGCGAAGGGAGGGCCGGAGACCCAGTACTTC. Protein product: CASSLAKGGPETQYF.

CDR3 nucleotides: TGTGCCGGCCGGTGGGGTAGCGGAGTGGTAGATACGCAGTATTTT. Residues: CAGRWGSGVVDTQYF. This chain connects TRBV30 to TRBJ2-3; possibly TRBD2 for D (6 bases). Germline V gene lookup returns CDR1 GTSNPN and CDR2 SVGIG (reference sequence). V lost 8 bases and J lost 5, with 23 bases in between. This CDR3 has 15 amino acids. Supplemented by reference TRBV30 and TRBJ2-3, the full variable domain reads SQTIHQWPATLVQPVGSPLSLECTVEGTSNPNLYWYRQAAGRGLQLLFYSVGIGQISSEVPQNLSASRPQDRQFILSSKKLLLSDSGFYLCAGRWGSGVVDTQYFGPGTRLTVL.

There are many counts of this clone. The chain is built from TRBV5-5 and TRBJ2-6, with D tentatively TRBD1 (6 bases). The germline V and J ends were trimmed by 0 bases and 4 bases, with 17 bases remaining between them. CDR1 is SGHKS, CDR2 YYEKEE, per germline (reference sequence). The CDR3 consists of 18 residues. The CDR3 DNA reads as TGTGCCAGCAGCTTGGAGGGGGATACAGGGTACGGGGCCAACGTCCTGACTTTC. Translated, it gives CASSLEGDTGYGANVLTF.